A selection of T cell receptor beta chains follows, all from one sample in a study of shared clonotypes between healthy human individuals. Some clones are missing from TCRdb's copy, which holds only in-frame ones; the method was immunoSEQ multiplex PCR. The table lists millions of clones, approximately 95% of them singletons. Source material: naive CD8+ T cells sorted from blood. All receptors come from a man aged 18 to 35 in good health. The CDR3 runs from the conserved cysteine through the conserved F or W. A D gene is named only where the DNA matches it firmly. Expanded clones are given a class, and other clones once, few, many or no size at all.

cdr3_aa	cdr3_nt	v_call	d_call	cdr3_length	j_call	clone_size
CASSPAGLSSYEQYF	TGTGCCAGCAGCCCGGCTGGCCTGTCCTCCTACGAGCAGTACTTC	TRBV6-5	.	15	TRBJ2-7	.
CASSLGGGKDYGYTF	TGTGCCAGCAGCTTAGGCGGAGGGAAGGACTATGGCTACACCTTC	TRBV13	.	15	TRBJ1-2	once
CASSEGGSSYEQYF	TGTGCCAGCAGTGAAGGGGGCAGCTCCTACGAGCAGTACTTC	TRBV6-1	.	14	TRBJ2-7	few
CASSYGNSYEQYF	TGTGCCAGCAGCTACGGGAATAGCTACGAGCAGTACTTC	TRBV14	.	13	TRBJ2-7	.
CASTGGPNYEQYF	TGTGCCAGCACGGGGGGCCCAAACTACGAGCAGTACTTC	TRBV27	.	13	TRBJ2-7	.
CASSILGGNEQFF	TGTGCCAGTAGTATTTTAGGAGGAAATGAGCAGTTCTTC	TRBV19	.	13	TRBJ2-1	once
CASSYGGGSYEQYF	TGTGCCAGCAGTTACGGGGGGGGGAGCTACGAGCAGTACTTC	TRBV6-5	TRBD2	14	TRBJ2-7	.
CASLEATIYF	TGTGCCAGCCTGGAGGCCACCATATATTTT	TRBV7-9	.	10	TRBJ1-3	.
CASSQDGATGGNGYTF	TGTGCCAGCAGCCAAGATGGAGCGACAGGGGGTAATGGCTACACCTTC	TRBV4-2	TRBD1	16	TRBJ1-2	once
CASSLGGERYEQYF	TGTGCCAGCAGCTTGGGAGGGGAACGGTACGAGCAGTACTTC	TRBV5-4	.	14	TRBJ2-7	.
CASSTGLAETYEQYF	TGTGCCAGCAGCACCGGACTAGCTGAGACCTACGAGCAGTACTTC	TRBV5-4	TRBD2	15	TRBJ2-7	.
CASSVGGNSYEQYF	TGTGCCAGCAGCGTGGGCGGGAACTCCTACGAGCAGTACTTC	TRBV9	.	14	TRBJ2-7	once
CASSLASPSAEAFF	TGTGCCAGCAGCTTAGCTTCCCCGTCTGCTGAAGCTTTCTTT	TRBV7-9	.	14	TRBJ1-1	.
CASSSTEPEHLYGYTF	TGTGCCAGCAGTTCAACCGAGCCTGAGCACCTCTATGGCTACACCTTC	TRBV28	.	16	TRBJ1-2	.
CASSSTGGNQPQHF	TGTGCCAGCAGCTCTACAGGGGGGAATCAGCCCCAGCATTTT	TRBV6-6	TRBD1	14	TRBJ1-5	.
CASSLAGGPYEQYF	TGTGCCAGCTCTCTAGCGGGGGGGCCCTACGAGCAGTACTTC	TRBV25-1	TRBD2	14	TRBJ2-7	.
CASSGRGLTEAFF	TGTGCCAGTAGTGGAAGGGGGCTCACTGAAGCTTTCTTT	TRBV19	TRBD1	13	TRBJ1-1	.
CASSLGDTPYEQYF	TGTGCCAGCAGCTTGGGGGACACCCCCTACGAGCAGTACTTC	TRBV5-4	.	14	TRBJ2-7	.
CASSPSGASYNSPLHF	TGTGCCAGCAGCCCCAGTGGGGCCTCCTATAATTCACCCCTCCACTTT	TRBV13	.	16	TRBJ1-6	.
CASSGPRDKPQETQYF	TGTGCCAGCAGTGGCCCCCGGGATAAACCTCAAGAGACCCAGTACTTC	TRBV2	.	16	TRBJ2-5	.
CASITRDRGYNEQFF	TGTGCCAGTATCACCCGGGACAGAGGTTACAATGAGCAGTTCTTC	TRBV19	TRBD1	15	TRBJ2-1	.
CASSLVLAPRLAVNTGELFF	TGTGCCAGCAGCTTAGTACTGGCGCCGCGACTAGCGGTGAACACCGGGGAGCTGTTTTTT	TRBV7-8	TRBD2	20	TRBJ2-2	once
CASSTTGGGSYEQYF	TGTGCCAGCAGCACTACAGGGGGAGGGTCCTACGAGCAGTACTTC	TRBV7-3	.	15	TRBJ2-7	.
CASSVRTGQPQHF	TGTGCCAGCAGCGTAAGGACAGGGCAGCCCCAGCATTTT	TRBV9	TRBD1	13	TRBJ1-5	once
CASSLERTSTDTQYF	TGTGCCAGCAGCTTAGAGCGGACTAGCACAGATACGCAGTATTTT	TRBV13	.	15	TRBJ2-3	.
CASSHRTGTYEQYF	TGCGCCAGCAGTCATAGGACAGGGACCTACGAGCAGTACTTC	TRBV4-1	TRBD1	14	TRBJ2-7	once
CASSLGDSGYTEAFF	TGTGCCAGCAGCTTAGGGGACAGCGGATACACTGAAGCTTTCTTT	TRBV7-2	TRBD1	15	TRBJ1-1	.
CASSPAGAGGVWDEQFF	TGCGCCAGCAGCCCGGCCGGAGCGGGAGGGGTCTGGGATGAGCAGTTCTTC	TRBV4-1	TRBD2	17	TRBJ2-1	.
CATKVLTYNEQFF	TGTGCCACCAAGGTACTAACCTACAATGAGCAGTTCTTC	TRBV6-5	.	13	TRBJ2-1	.
CSALVTDTQYF	TGCAGTGCCCTGGTCACAGATACGCAGTATTTT	TRBV20-1	.	11	TRBJ2-3	.
CASSLELAGWNEQFF	TGTGCCAGCAGCTTAGAGCTAGCGGGTTGGAATGAGCAGTTCTTC	TRBV13	TRBD2	15	TRBJ2-1	once
CASSERGGGRLDNEQFF	TGTGCCAGCAGTGAAAGAGGGGGGGGCAGACTTGACAATGAGCAGTTCTTC	TRBV6-1	.	17	TRBJ2-1	.